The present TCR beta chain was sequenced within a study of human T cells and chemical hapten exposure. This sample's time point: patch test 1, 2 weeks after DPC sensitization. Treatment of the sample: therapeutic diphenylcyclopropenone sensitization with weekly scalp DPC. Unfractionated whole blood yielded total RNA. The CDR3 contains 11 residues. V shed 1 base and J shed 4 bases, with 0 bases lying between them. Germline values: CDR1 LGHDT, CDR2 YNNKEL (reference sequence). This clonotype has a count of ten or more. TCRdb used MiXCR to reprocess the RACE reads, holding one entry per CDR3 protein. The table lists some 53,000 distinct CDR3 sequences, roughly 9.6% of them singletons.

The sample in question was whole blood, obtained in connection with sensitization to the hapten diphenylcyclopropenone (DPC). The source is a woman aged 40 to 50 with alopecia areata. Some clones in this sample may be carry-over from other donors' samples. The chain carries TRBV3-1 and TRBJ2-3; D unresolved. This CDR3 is CASSQADTQYF. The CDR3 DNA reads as TGTGCCAGCAGCCAAGCAGATACGCAGTATTTT.